This TCR beta chain was recovered during a study of shared clonotypes between healthy human individuals. Study-wide points: Collection of samples was limited to blood; tissue repertoires likely differ.

The ends lost 6 bases at V and 0 bases at J; junction bases unmatched: 6. This CDR3 has 16 residues. Germline CDR1 and CDR2: MNHEY and SMNVEV (reference sequence). Concerning this clone: Its antigen remains unknown.

Naive CD8 cells lacked CD45RO, underwent positive selection for CCR7 and left out terminally differentiated effector memory CD45RA+ cells. Adult Caucasians living in Nashville, Tennessee made up all of the donors. Produced via immunoSEQ multiplex PCR; TCRdb's table is partial and in-frame only. The repertoire holds millions of clones, with approximately 95% as singletons. V is TRBV27 and J is TRBJ2-5; 11 nucleotides align to TRBD2. This receptor was taken from a young man in good health. The sequenced material came from naive CD8+ T cells sorted from blood. The CDR3 DNA is TGTGCCAGCAGGGAACTAGCGGGAGAGTACCAAGAGACCCAGTACTTC. Translation: CASRELAGEYQETQYF.